The clone carrying this T cell receptor (beta chain) was detected a few times. Its antigen is unidentified. This sample was included in a study of somatic mutations in cytotoxic T cells in rheumatoid arthritis. Overall study context: T-cell populations stained with V beta antibodies were in some cases flow-sorted at nearly 100% purity, including V beta1+ cells that were sequenced for TCRB. Study-level points and caveats: Significant differences in CD8+ T-cell clonality were not found between rheumatoid arthritis patients and healthy controls (age-matched). Of about 62 patients, roughly 8 had a largest CD8+ clone that exceeded 20% of CD8+ cells.

TCRdb's table, derived via immunoSEQ multiplex PCR, lists solely in-frame clones and lacks some. The sample includes 9,500 to 15,000 clones, about 80% of them seen just once. Germline values: CDR1 SEHNR, CDR2 FQNEAQ (reference sequence). This CDR3 is 13 amino acids long. The V segment lost 5 bases and the J segment 6 bases; nucleotides outside the gene matches: 3. This TCR was recovered from a man between 45 and 60 years old in good health. V is TRBV7-9 and J is TRBJ2-7; TRBD1 matches at 11 bases. Sequencing was carried out using CD8+ T cells sorted from blood. The CDR3 region has the DNA TGTGCCAGCAGCGCCGGGACAGGGGGCGAGCAGTACTTC. Translated, it gives CASSAGTGGEQYF. Full variable domain (missing parts from reference TRBV7-9 and TRBJ2-7): DTGVSQNPRHKITKRGQNVTFRCDPISEHNRLYWYRQTLGQGPEFLTYFQNEAQLEKSRLLSDRFSAERPKGSFSTLEIQRTEQGDSAMYLCASSAGTGGEQYFGPGTRLTVT.